A selection of T cell receptor beta chains follows, all from one sample in a study of blood T cells in healthy people across ages. TCRdb re-analysed the 5' RACE reads in MiXCR, keeping a single row per CDR3 protein. The repertoire holds about 770,000 distinct CDR3 sequences, with approximately 48% as singletons. Input material: blood. These receptors were obtained from a man in his fifties or sixties in good health. The conserved cysteine and the conserved F or W are not part of the CDR3 here. Fields, in order: J gene, V gene, D gene, CDR3 protein. A D gene is named only where the DNA matches it firmly.

J: TRBJ2-2
V: TRBV20-1
D: .
CDR3: SARDSRASVTGELF

J: TRBJ1-2
V: TRBV21-1
D: .
CDR3: ASSQKGGGGYGYT

J: TRBJ2-1
V: TRBV5-1
D: TRBD1
CDR3: ASSLDTGDEQL

J: TRBJ1-2
V: TRBV7-2
D: TRBD1
CDR3: ASSQEGTEGYGYT

J: TRBJ2-7
V: TRBV7-9
D: .
CDR3: ASSLATAGGCEQY

J: TRBJ2-7
V: TRBV6-2/TRBV6-3
D: .
CDR3: ASTDVGADNEQY

J: TRBJ1-1
V: TRBV7-6
D: TRBD1
CDR3: ASSPNRGHRGDTEAF

J: TRBJ2-6
V: TRBV12-3/TRBV12-4
D: .
CDR3: ASRPDTGANVLT

J: TRBJ2-4
V: TRBV3-1
D: .
CDR3: ASSQTGRQY

J: TRBJ2-5
V: TRBV29-1
D: .
CDR3: SGGGPPQETQY

J: TRBJ2-6
V: TRBV7-2
D: TRBD2
CDR3: ASSLNPSGAGANVLT

J: TRBJ2-4
V: TRBV7-8
D: .
CDR3: ASTPGGAVAKNIQY

J: TRBJ2-7
V: TRBV18
D: .
CDR3: ASSPTGTANYEQY

J: TRBJ1-5
V: TRBV6-6
D: .
CDR3: ASSLQGKVQPQH

J: TRBJ1-2
V: TRBV20-1
D: .
CDR3: SASIQLYGHT

J: TRBJ2-5
V: TRBV11-3
D: .
CDR3: ASSSQGIPQETQY

J: TRBJ1-6
V: TRBV12-3/TRBV12-4
D: TRBD1
CDR3: ASKKGASSPLH

J: TRBJ2-5
V: TRBV4-1
D: TRBD1
CDR3: ASSQGRTGGPQY

J: TRBJ2-3
V: TRBV19
D: TRBD2
CDR3: ASSPSTSDADTQY

J: TRBJ1-5
V: TRBV20-1
D: .
CDR3: SASGWDTANQPQH

J: TRBJ2-5
V: TRBV2
D: TRBD2
CDR3: ASSARLAGGQETQY

J: TRBJ2-4
V: TRBV11-2
D: .
CDR3: ASSPSAGWEQY

J: TRBJ2-7
V: TRBV11-2
D: .
CDR3: ASSFSDLTYEQY

J: TRBJ2-7
V: TRBV6-6
D: TRBD1
CDR3: ASSYGTGSTYEQY

J: TRBJ2-5
V: TRBV7-9
D: TRBD1
CDR3: ASSLAQGGEETQY

J: TRBJ1-1
V: TRBV2
D: .
CDR3: ASPGSSGIRTEAF

J: TRBJ1-2
V: TRBV12-3/TRBV12-4
D: TRBD1
CDR3: ASTPGQGVCGYT

J: TRBJ2-1
V: TRBV27
D: .
CDR3: ASSLSAAATLGNEQF

J: TRBJ2-3
V: TRBV18
D: .
CDR3: ASSPPGNMGDTQY

J: TRBJ2-7
V: TRBV10-3
D: .
CDR3: AISASSYEQY

J: TRBJ1-2
V: TRBV9
D: TRBD1
CDR3: ASSVENRGLHGYT

J: TRBJ1-2
V: TRBV9
D: .
CDR3: ASSGAHYGYT

J: TRBJ1-6
V: TRBV20-1
D: TRBD1
CDR3: SAVDRLNSPLH

J: TRBJ2-1
V: TRBV6-1
D: TRBD1
CDR3: ASSGMGQGNNEQF

J: TRBJ1-4
V: TRBV10-3
D: TRBD1
CDR3: AISEGTGTTTNEKLF

J: TRBJ2-7
V: TRBV5-1
D: .
CDR3: ASSLDAGGFYEQY

J: TRBJ1-6
V: TRBV25-1
D: .
CDR3: ASSETGLWDSPLH

J: TRBJ2-3
V: TRBV28
D: .
CDR3: ASTHAHGRTDTQY

J: TRBJ2-4
V: TRBV6-5
D: TRBD1
CDR3: ASSAPGQGITGQY

J: .
V: TRBV14
D: TRBD1
CDR3: ASSRRTGGDETQY

J: TRBJ2-1
V: TRBV5-1
D: .
CDR3: SSSLTGDRYEQF

J: TRBJ2-1
V: TRBV29-1
D: TRBD2
CDR3: SVENTSGGGNEQF

J: TRBJ2-1
V: TRBV7-2
D: TRBD2
CDR3: ASSWGLAGPYNEQF

J: TRBJ1-2
V: TRBV18
D: .
CDR3: ASSPERGTYGYT

J: TRBJ1-6
V: TRBV12-3/TRBV12-4
D: .
CDR3: ASSYLGAPNSPLH

J: TRBJ2-7
V: TRBV20-1
D: .
CDR3: SASSGRYEQY

J: TRBJ2-3
V: TRBV29-1
D: .
CDR3: SVSWTSNTETQY

J: .
V: TRBV7-2
D: .
CDR3: ASSLIRAEETQY

J: TRBJ1-1
V: TRBV7-9
D: .
CDR3: ASSSRGGTEAF